The 6 T cell receptor beta chains in this list originate from one sample, sequenced in a study of blood T cell repertoires in COVID-19. Method: immunoSEQ multiplex PCR; TCRdb's copy keeps in-frame clones and lacks some. The sample lists 70,000 to 75,000 clones, roughly 80% occurring once. The sequencing sample was made of peripheral blood. These receptor sequences come from a man in his sixties or seventies with acute or convalescent COVID-19.

This chain connects TRBV24-1 to TRBJ2-5, with TRBD2 matching 8 bases. The V segment lost 4 bases and the J segment 2 bases; nucleotides outside the gene matches: 5. Germline CDR1 and CDR2: KGHDR and SFDVKD. CDR3 length: 15 residues. The CDR3 sequence is CATSDQGLGQETQYF. CDR3 nucleotide sequence: TGTGCCACCAGTGACCAGGGACTAGGGCAAGAGACCCAGTACTTC.

The chain is built from TRBV6-5 and TRBJ1-1; 8 bases agree with TRBD1. CDR1 MNHEY and CDR2 SVGAGI come from the germline V gene. Germline trimming cut 6 bases from V and 5 bases from J; bases unmatched to any gene: 11. The CDR3 sequence is 15 residues long. The CDR3 is CASRTMDREGTEAFF. The CDR3 DNA sequence: TGTGCCAGCAGAACCATGGACAGGGAGGGGACTGAAGCTTTCTTT.

In its sample, this clone was seen once. The rearrangement uses TRBV4-2 and TRBJ2-1; 9 bases align to TRBD2. Germline V gene data show CDR1 as LGHNA and CDR2 as YNFKEQ. This CDR3 comprises 17 residues. J was trimmed by 5 bases and V by 1 base; bases with no gene match: 9. The CDR3 loop is CASSQGSSGSVNNEQFF. CDR3 bases: TGTGCCAGCAGCCAAGGGAGTAGCGGGAGTGTGAACAATGAGCAGTTCTTC.

This clone was counted ten times or more. This chain connects TRBV7-2 to TRBJ2-7; TRBD2 is a possible D gene (5 bases). Trimming took 7 bases from V and 5 from J, leaving 15 bases between them. There are 13 residues in the CDR3. CDR1 SGHTA and CDR2 FQGNSA come from the germline V gene. Here the CDR3 reads CASTENTGNEQYF. The CDR3 DNA follows: TGTGCCAGCACCGAAAACACGGGAAACGAGCAGTACTTC. Complete variable domain (other parts from reference TRBV7-2 and TRBJ2-7): GAGVSQSPSNKVTEKGKDVELRCDPISGHTALYWYRQSLGQGLEFLIYFQGNSAPDKSGLPSDRFSAERTGGSVSTLTIQRTQQEDSAVYLCASTENTGNEQYFGPGTRLTVT.

This chain joins TRBV2 and TRBJ1-5; a possible D gene is TRBD1 (5 bases). CDR1 is SNHLY and CDR2 is FYNNEI in the germline V gene. The CDR3 sequence is 15 residues long. Trimming pared 5 bases from V and 7 bases from J, leaving 18 bases between. The CDR3 bases are TGTGCCAGCAGTCCCCCCGATCAGGGTTGGCAGCCCCAGCATTTT. It codes for CASSPPDQGWQPQHF.

The sample holds a few counts of this clone. This chain joins TRBV5-1 and TRBJ2-7, with 9 bases identical to TRBD1. With V trimmed by 3 bases and J by 1 base, 5 bases remained unmatched. The germline CDR1 and CDR2 sequences are SGHRS and YFSETQ. The length of the CDR3 is 15 residues. CDR3 nucleotides: TGCGCCAGCAGCTCGGGACAGGGCTATTCCTACGAGCAGTACTTC. Amino acid sequence: CASSSGQGYSYEQYF.